This T cell receptor (beta chain) was identified during a study of blood T cell repertoires in COVID-19. Study at large: Sites across the United States, Italy and Spain contributed samples from acute and convalescent COVID-19. PBMCs, B-cell-depleted T cells, or T cells were the source of the cDNA or gDNA that made up the material.

Authors' processing steps: Quantification of nucleated cells was approximated via reference gene primer amplification. Generated by immunoSEQ multiplex PCR, the TCRdb table keeps only in-frame clones and is missing some. D and trimming come from the DNA, and the V and J calls and clone size come from that table. The sample contains over 80,000 clones, about 90% of which appear only once. CDR1 and CDR2 from the germline V gene are MDHEN and SYDVKM. The CDR3 has 15 amino acids. V dropped 4 bases and J dropped 6; count of bases not matched to a gene: 6. This sequence originates from a human donor in a cohort sampled during active COVID-19. The chain links TRBV28 to TRBJ2-4; 10 nucleotides line up with TRBD1. Material: peripheral blood. As DNA, the CDR3 is TGTGCCAGCAGTTCCCTCCGGGACAGGGGAAACATTCAGTACTTC. It codes for CASSSLRDRGNIQYF.